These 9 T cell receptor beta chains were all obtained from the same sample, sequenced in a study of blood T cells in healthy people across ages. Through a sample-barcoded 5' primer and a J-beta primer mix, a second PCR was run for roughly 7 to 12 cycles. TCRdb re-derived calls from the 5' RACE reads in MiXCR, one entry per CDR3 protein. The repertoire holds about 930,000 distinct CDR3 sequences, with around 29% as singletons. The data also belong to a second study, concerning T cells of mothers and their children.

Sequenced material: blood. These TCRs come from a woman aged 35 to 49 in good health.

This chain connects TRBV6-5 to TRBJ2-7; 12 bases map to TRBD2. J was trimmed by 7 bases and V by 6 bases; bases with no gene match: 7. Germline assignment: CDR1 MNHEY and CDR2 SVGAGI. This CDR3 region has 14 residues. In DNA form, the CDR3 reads TGTGCCAGCAGCAGGACTAGCGGGGCCGATGAGCAGTACTTC. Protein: CASSRTSGADEQYF.

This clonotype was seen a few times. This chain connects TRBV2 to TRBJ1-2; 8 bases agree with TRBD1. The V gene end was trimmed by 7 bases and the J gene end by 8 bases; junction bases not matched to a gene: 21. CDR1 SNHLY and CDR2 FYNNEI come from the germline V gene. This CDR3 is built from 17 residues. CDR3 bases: TGTGCCAGCATCTTCGCCATTGGACAGGGTCGGGAGACGGGCTACACCTTC. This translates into CASIFAIGQGRETGYTF. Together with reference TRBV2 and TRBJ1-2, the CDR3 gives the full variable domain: EPEVTQTPSHQVTQMGQEVILRCVPISNHLYFYWYRQILGQKVEFLVSFYNNEISEKSEIFDDQFSVERPDGSNFTLKIRSTKLEDSAMYFCASIFAIGQGRETGYTFGSGTRLTVV.

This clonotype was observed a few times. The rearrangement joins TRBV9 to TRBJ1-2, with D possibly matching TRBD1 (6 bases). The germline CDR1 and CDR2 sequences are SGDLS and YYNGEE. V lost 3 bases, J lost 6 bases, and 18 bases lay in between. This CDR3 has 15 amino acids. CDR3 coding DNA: TGTGCCAGCAGCGGCCGCCTCCGACAGGAAGATGGCTACACCTTC. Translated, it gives CASSGRLRQEDGYTF.

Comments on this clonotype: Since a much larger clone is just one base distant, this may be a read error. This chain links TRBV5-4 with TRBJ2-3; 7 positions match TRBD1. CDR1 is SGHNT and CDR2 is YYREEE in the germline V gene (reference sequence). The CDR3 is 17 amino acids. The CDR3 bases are TGTGCCAACAGCCAAGCAGGGGGAAAGCCTAGCACAGATACGCAGTATTTT. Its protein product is CANSQAGGKPSTDTQYF.

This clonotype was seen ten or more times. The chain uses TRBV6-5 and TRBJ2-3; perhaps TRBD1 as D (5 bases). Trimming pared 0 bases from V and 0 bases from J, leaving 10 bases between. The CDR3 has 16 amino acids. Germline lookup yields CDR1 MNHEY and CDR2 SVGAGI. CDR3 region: CASSYSIGASTDTQYF. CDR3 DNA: TGTGCCAGCAGTTACTCGATAGGGGCCAGCACAGATACGCAGTATTTT.

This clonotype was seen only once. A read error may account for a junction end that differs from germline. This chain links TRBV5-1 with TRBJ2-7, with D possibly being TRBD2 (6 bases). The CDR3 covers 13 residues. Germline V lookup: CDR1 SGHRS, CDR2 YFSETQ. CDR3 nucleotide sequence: TGCGCCAACAGCTTGGGGAGGTCCGACGAGCAGTACTTC. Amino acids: CANSLGRSDEQYF.

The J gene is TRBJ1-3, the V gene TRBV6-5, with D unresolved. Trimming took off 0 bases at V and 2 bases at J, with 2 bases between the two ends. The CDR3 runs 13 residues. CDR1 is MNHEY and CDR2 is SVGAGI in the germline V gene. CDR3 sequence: CASSYSPGNTIYF. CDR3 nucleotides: TGTGCCAGCAGTTACTCACCTGGAAACACCATATATTTT.

The CDR3 reads CAARQGVLSSNYGYTF. CDR3 coding DNA: TGTGCCGCCCGACAGGGCGTACTCTCCTCTAACTATGGCTACACCTTC. This sequence joins TRBV10-3 and TRBJ1-2, with 7 bases identical to TRBD1. V shed 11 bases, J shed 0 bases, and the junction held 15 bases outside the gene matches. Germline-derived CDR1 and CDR2 are ENHRY and SYGVKD. The CDR3 totals 16 residues.

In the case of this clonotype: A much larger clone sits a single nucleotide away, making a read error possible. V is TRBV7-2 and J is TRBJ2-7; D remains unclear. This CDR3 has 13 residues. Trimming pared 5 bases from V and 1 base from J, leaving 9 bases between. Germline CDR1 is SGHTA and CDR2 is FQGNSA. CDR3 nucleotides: TGTACCAGCAGCCCTAAACAATCCTACGAGCAGTACTTC. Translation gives CTSSPKQSYEQYF.